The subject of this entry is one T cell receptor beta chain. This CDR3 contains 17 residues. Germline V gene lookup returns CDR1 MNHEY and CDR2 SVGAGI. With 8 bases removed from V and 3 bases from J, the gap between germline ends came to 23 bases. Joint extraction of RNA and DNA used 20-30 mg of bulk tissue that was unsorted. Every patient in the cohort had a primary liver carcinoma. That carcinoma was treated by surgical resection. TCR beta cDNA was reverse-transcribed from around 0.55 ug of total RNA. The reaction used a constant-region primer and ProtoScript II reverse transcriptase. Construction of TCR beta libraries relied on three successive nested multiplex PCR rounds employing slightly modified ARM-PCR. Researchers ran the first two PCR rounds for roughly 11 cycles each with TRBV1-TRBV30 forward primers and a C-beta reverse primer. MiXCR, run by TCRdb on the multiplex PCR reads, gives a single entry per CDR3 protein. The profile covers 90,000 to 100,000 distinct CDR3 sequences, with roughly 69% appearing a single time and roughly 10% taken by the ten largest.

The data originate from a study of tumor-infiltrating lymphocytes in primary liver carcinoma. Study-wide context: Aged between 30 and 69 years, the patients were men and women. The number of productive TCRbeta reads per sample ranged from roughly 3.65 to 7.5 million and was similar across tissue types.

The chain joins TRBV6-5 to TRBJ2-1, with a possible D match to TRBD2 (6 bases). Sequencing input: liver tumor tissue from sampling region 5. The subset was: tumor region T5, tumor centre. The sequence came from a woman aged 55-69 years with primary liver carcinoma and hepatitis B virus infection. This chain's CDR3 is CASGPQIRAGRYNEQFF. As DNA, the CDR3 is TGTGCCAGCGGGCCCCAGATTCGAGCGGGTCGCTACAATGAGCAGTTCTTC.